A single sample is the source of the 21 T cell receptor beta chains below, sequenced in a study of T cell repertoires in aging, cancer and after chemotherapy (dated by TCRdb to the late 2010s). Instrument on record: Illumina MiSeq. Multiplex touch-down PCR with a mixed TRB-A/B primer pool was used to amplify rearranged TRB sequences covering the V, D and J segments. TCRdb passed the public sequencing reads through fastp at Q25 and MiXCR, retaining productive beta sequences. Each CDR3 protein gets just one entry, which takes the most common genes and DNA from the rows behind it. This sample comprises 2,000 to 2,500 distinct CDR3 sequences, around 24% of them detected only once. Together, the top ten hold more than 6.5% of the sample. Genomic DNA extracted from peripheral blood, rather than sorted cells or RNA, was used as the source for amplification of TCR beta rearrangements. The specimen sequenced was blood. The source is a human donor with a solid tumor.

The chain joins TRBV6-2 or TRBV6-3 to TRBJ1-1; D is unclear. This CDR3 region has 15 residues. V lost 6 bases to trimming and J lost 1 base, with 15 bases between them. The germline V gene encodes CDR1 MNHEY and CDR2 SVGEGT. The CDR3: CASSPRSGKNTEAFF. CDR3 nucleotides: TGTGCCAGCAGCCCTCGCTCGGGGAAGAACACTGAAGCTTTCTTT.

CDR3 sequence (DNA): TGTGCCAGCAGTTTAGGGGCCGTTTACAATGAGCAGTTCTTC. Amino acids: CASSLGAVYNEQFF. V is TRBV27 and J is TRBJ2-1, with D maybe TRBD1 (5 bases). Germline CDR1 MNHEY, CDR2 SMNVEV (reference sequence). The CDR3 runs to 14 residues. Trimming took 2 bases from V and 4 from J, leaving 9 bases between them.

The chain couples TRBV12-3 or TRBV12-4 to TRBJ2-6; TRBD1 is a possible D gene (5 bases). Trimming cost V 5 bases and J 0 bases, with 11 bases left between them. The CDR3 runs 16 residues. As DNA, the CDR3 is TGTGCCAGCAGTCCTCCAGGGCTCTCTGGGGCCAACGTCCTGACTTTC. This encodes CASSPPGLSGANVLTF.

Within the sample, this clonotype is large (0.1 to 1%). This rearrangement joins TRBV29-1 to TRBJ1-1; D gene ambiguous. This CDR3 is built from 13 residues. V lost 2 bases to trimming and J lost 2 bases, with 9 bases between them. Germline V CDR1 and CDR2: SQVTM, ANQGSEA. CDR3 DNA: TGCAGCGTTGAACAGCCAGTCAACACTGAAGCTTTCTTT. Encoded protein: CSVEQPVNTEAFF.

By sample share, this clonotype is large (0.1 to 1%). The V and J genes are TRBV19 and TRBJ1-1; TRBD1 is a possible D gene (6 bases). This CDR3 has 13 residues. V dropped 7 bases and J dropped 4 bases, with 13 bases sitting between them. Germline loops: CDR1 LNHDA, CDR2 SQIVND (reference sequence). The CDR3 bases are TGTGCCAGTATTATTGGGGGCGGCACTGAAGCTTTCTTT. It translates to CASIIGGGTEAFF.

This clonotype was recorded once. This sequence joins TRBV4-2 and TRBJ2-3, with no clear D. Looked up from germline, CDR1 is LGHNA and CDR2 is YNFKEQ. This CDR3 spans 16 amino acids. With 0 bases removed from V and 1 base from J, the gap between germline ends came to 11 bases. DNA of the CDR3: TGTGCCAGCAGCCAAGAAGGGAAACCTCGCACAGATACGCAGTATTTT. Translated: CASSQEGKPRTDTQYF.

The chain carries TRBV19 and TRBJ2-7, with D unclear. V gave up 0 bases and J gave up 5 bases, with 8 bases separating them. This CDR3 comprises 13 residues. The germline V gene encodes CDR1 LNHDA and CDR2 SQIVND (reference sequence). The CDR3 sequence is CASSIDGQNEQYF. The DNA of the CDR3 is TGTGCCAGTAGTATAGACGGGCAGAACGAGCAGTACTTC.

V and J are TRBV20-1 and TRBJ2-5; 10 nucleotides line up with TRBD2. The CDR3 has 14 residues. Germline lookup yields CDR1 DFQATT and CDR2 SNEGSKA (reference sequence). The trim removed 3 bases at V and 2 bases at J, leaving 3 bases unmatched. The CDR3, as DNA: TGCAGTGCTAGCGGAGCGGGGGGGCAAGAGACCCAGTACTTC. This sequence encodes CSASGAGGQETQYF.

This chain connects TRBV6-1 to TRBJ2-3, with 8 nucleotides matching TRBD2. The V segment lost 2 bases and the J segment 5 bases; nucleotides outside the gene matches: 15. The CDR3 is 18 residues long. Per germline, CDR1 MNHNS and CDR2 SASEGT. CDR3 coding DNA: TGTGCCAGCAGTGAAAGCGGATACGCCGGACTAGCTCTAGATACGCAGTATTTT. Translated: CASSESGYAGLALDTQYF.

This clonotype was picked up a small number of times. The rearrangement links TRBV20-1 to TRBJ2-5; 11 bases fit TRBD2. The CDR3 totals 14 residues. Losses at the gene ends were 5 bases for V and 3 bases for J; bases not matched to a gene: 5. CDR1 DFQATT and CDR2 SNEGSKA come from the germline V gene (reference sequence). The DNA for the CDR3 is TGCAGTGCTGAACTTAGCGGGAGGGAAGAGACCCAGTACTTC. It codes for CSAELSGREETQYF.

This clonotype came up a few times. The genes are TRBV6-6 and TRBJ2-2; 9 positions agree with TRBD1. CDR1 and CDR2 (germline): MNHNY, SVGAGI (reference sequence). The CDR3 is made up of 14 amino acids. J lost 5 bases, V lost 4 bases, and 2 bases had no gene match. The CDR3 region is CASSWTGETGELFF. DNA of the CDR3: TGTGCCAGCAGTTGGACAGGGGAAACCGGGGAGCTGTTTTTT.

This clonotype was detected only a few times. The chain couples TRBV4-3 to TRBJ1-2; D is undetermined. The CDR3 covers 16 residues. The V end lost 0 bases, the J end lost 6 bases, and 17 bases lay between the germline ends. The germline V gene encodes CDR1 LGHNA and CDR2 YSLEER. The CDR3 sequence is CASSQDHEAASHGYTF. CDR3 nucleotides: TGCGCCAGCAGCCAAGATCATGAGGCAGCGTCCCATGGCTACACCTTC.

V usage is TRBV20-1 and J usage is TRBJ2-1; 7 nucleotides agree with TRBD1. Germline V gene lookup returns CDR1 DFQATT and CDR2 SNEGSKA (reference sequence). This CDR3 comprises 15 residues. With 6 bases clipped from V and 4 bases from J, the junction kept 12 bases outside the gene matches. DNA of the CDR3: TGCAGTGCGCCCCGACAGGGCGTGGATTACAATGAGCAGTTCTTC. Its protein product is CSAPRQGVDYNEQFF.

This clonotype was seen more than once but under ten times. This chain links TRBV19 with TRBJ2-3; tentative D call: TRBD2 (6 bases). CDR1 and CDR2 (germline): LNHDA, SQIVND (reference sequence). Trimming pared 1 base from V and 3 bases from J, leaving 14 bases between. This CDR3 spans 16 amino acids. CDR3 in DNA: TGTGCCAGTAGTATAGCCCCCCTTGGGGGGACAGATACGCAGTATTTT. It codes for CASSIAPLGGTDTQYF.

A note on this clonotype: Its ends do not fully match the called genes, so a read error is possible. The rearrangement uses TRBV7-3 and TRBJ2-3, with D unclear. The length of the CDR3 is 14 residues. Per the germline V gene, CDR1 is SGHTA and CDR2 is FQGTGA. For the CDR3, the DNA is TGTGCCAGCAGCTTAACGGACGCCCTTGATACGCGGTATTTT. This codes for CASSLTDALDTRYF.

With respect to this clonotype: The CDR3 end shows no conserved phenylalanine or tryptophan, and so a read error is likely. This sequence joins TRBV20-1 and TRBJ1-5; TRBD1 matches at 8 bases. This CDR3 has 14 residues. J gave up 0 bases and V 6 bases, and 4 bases lay outside the gene matches. Germline V gene data show CDR1 as DFQATT and CDR2 as SNEGSKA (reference sequence). The CDR3 DNA sequence: TGCAGTGCCACCGGACAGGGTAGCAATCAGCCCCAGCATCTT. It encodes CSATGQGSNQPQHL.

The table lists this clonotype with a few counts. The rearrangement links TRBV10-3 to TRBJ1-1; the D is unclear. The CDR3 spans 15 residues. V lost 6 bases, J lost 4 bases, and 18 bases lay in between. In germline, CDR1 is ENHRY, CDR2 SYGVKD. The CDR3 DNA reads TGTGCCATCAGACAGTCGAGGACTGGAGGCACTGAAGCTTTCTTT. It is translated as CAIRQSRTGGTEAFF.

The chain links TRBV7-2 to TRBJ1-1, with D possibly matching TRBD1 (5 bases). V gave up 0 bases and J gave up 6 bases, with 8 bases separating them. This CDR3 has 13 amino acids. Germline V lookup: CDR1 SGHTA, CDR2 FQGNSA. The DNA of the CDR3 is TGTGCCAGCAGCTTAGCGCCGACAGCTGAAGCTTTCTTT. Translating gives CASSLAPTAEAFF. Using reference TRBV7-2 and TRBJ1-1 for the parts outside the CDR3, the full variable domain is GAGVSQSPSNKVTEKGKDVELRCDPISGHTALYWYRQSLGQGLEFLIYFQGNSAPDKSGLPSDRFSAERTGGSVSTLTIQRTQQEDSAVYLCASSLAPTAEAFFGQGTRLTVV.

The chain couples TRBV5-1 to TRBJ2-7; maybe TRBD1 (5 bases). Trimming took 4 bases from V and 4 from J, leaving 12 bases between them. The CDR3 sequence is 13 residues long. Germline CDR1 and CDR2: SGHRS and YFSETQ. The CDR3 bases are TGCGCCAGCAGCCTGACAGTCGGGTACGAGCAGTACTTC. Translated, it gives CASSLTVGYEQYF.

In its sample, this clonotype is large. The chain links TRBV20-1 to TRBJ2-1, with 9 positions matching TRBD2. Germline values: CDR1 DFQATT, CDR2 SNEGSKA (reference sequence). V lost 4 bases, J lost 6 bases, and 7 bases stayed unmatched. This CDR3 spans 14 amino acids. Here the CDR3 reads CSATPSGMGNEQFF. The CDR3 DNA is TGCAGTGCTACCCCTAGCGGGATGGGCAATGAGCAGTTCTTC.

CDR3 amino acids: CASSTGTSGRLETQYF. The CDR3 DNA reads as TGTGCCAGCAGTACCGGGACTAGCGGGAGGTTAGAGACCCAGTACTTC. The chain joins TRBV6-5 to TRBJ2-5, with 15 bases that match TRBD2. J gave up 4 bases and V 5 bases, and 5 bases lay outside the gene matches. Germline-derived CDR1 and CDR2 are MNHEY and SVGAGI. The CDR3 runs to 16 residues.